This T cell receptor beta chain derives from a study of beta chain features in type 1 diabetes. Germline-derived CDR1 and CDR2 are SGHTA and FQGNSA. The CDR3 consists of 14 residues. J gave up 5 bases and V 5 bases, and 4 bases lay outside the gene matches. Every isolated RNA sample was fully reverse transcribed, so sequencing captured expressed TCRB transcripts. The repertoire was sequenced with immunoSEQ multiplex PCR; TCRdb's copy has only in-frame clones and lacks some. The sample lists more than 120,000 clones, more than 9% occurring once. This clone was seen at least ten times. The sequenced sample consisted of naive CD4+ T cells from blood. The gene calls are TRBV7-2 and TRBJ2-3, with 10 positions matching TRBD1. The sequence came from a man in his late teens or twenties in good health. CDR3: CASSVDRGRDTQYF. CDR3 sequence (DNA): TGTGCCAGCAGCGTTGACAGGGGGCGAGATACGCAGTATTTT. The whole variable domain, filled in from reference TRBV7-2 and TRBJ2-3, reads GAGVSQSPSNKVTEKGKDVELRCDPISGHTALYWYRQSLGQGLEFLIYFQGNSAPDKSGLPSDRFSAERTGGSVSTLTIQRTQQEDSAVYLCASSVDRGRDTQYFGPGTRLTVL.